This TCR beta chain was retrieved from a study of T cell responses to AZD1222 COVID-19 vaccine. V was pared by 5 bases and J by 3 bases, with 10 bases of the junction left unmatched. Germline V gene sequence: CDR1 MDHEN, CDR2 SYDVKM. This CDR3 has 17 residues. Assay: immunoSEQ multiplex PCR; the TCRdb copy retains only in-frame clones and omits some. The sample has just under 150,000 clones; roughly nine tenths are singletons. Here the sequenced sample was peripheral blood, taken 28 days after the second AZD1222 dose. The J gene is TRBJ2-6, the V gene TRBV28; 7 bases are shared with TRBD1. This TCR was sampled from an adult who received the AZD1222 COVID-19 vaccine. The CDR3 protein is CASSPAQGWYGANVLTF. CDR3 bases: TGTGCCAGCAGTCCCGCACAGGGGTGGTATGGGGCCAACGTCCTGACTTTC.